This record looks at one T cell receptor beta chain sequence and its context. Its target is not known. The source of the sample is a study of OX40 agonist ivuxolimab in advanced cancers. Per germline, CDR1 SGHRS and CDR2 YFSETQ. V lost 0 bases, J lost 0 bases, and 3 bases stayed unmatched. CDR3 length equals 17 residues. The study, taken as a whole, reports: The antigen specificity of the peripheral T cells (those that were expanded) was not determined. Several nonresponders also turned out to have low normalized T-cell clonal expansion.

Measured with immunoSEQ multiplex PCR; TCRdb has only the in-frame clones, and not every one. The repertoire holds tens of thousands of clones, with roughly nine tenths as singletons. Sequencing used CD4+ or CD8+ T cells sorted from blood, obtained in a trial of the OX40 agonist ivuxolimab. V gene TRBV5-1 combines with J gene TRBJ2-1, with 10 bases aligning to TRBD2. This TCR was recovered from an adult with an advanced solid tumor such as melanoma, head and neck, liver or kidney cancer. The DNA of the CDR3 is TGCGCCAGCAGCTTGGCCCCTAGCGGGAGCTCCTACAATGAGCAGTTCTTC. It translates to CASSLAPSGSSYNEQFF.